These 20 T cell receptor beta chains were sequenced from one sample in a study of blood T cell repertoires in COVID-19. The assay was immunoSEQ multiplex PCR, and TCRdb's table has in-frame clones only and misses some. Of 350,000 to 500,000 clones in the sample, around nine tenths were seen once. Source material: PBMCs or T cells enriched from blood (not recorded which). The receptor source for this set is a woman aged 18-29 years who had been exposed to COVID-19.

The chain recombines TRBV2 with TRBJ2-2, with a weak D call TRBD1 (5 bases). V gave up 6 bases and J gave up 7 bases, with 9 bases separating them. This CDR3 region has 12 residues. Germline V gene data show CDR1 as SNHLY and CDR2 as FYNNEI. In nucleotides, the CDR3 is TGTGCCAGCAGCCGGACACTCGGGGAGCTGTTTTTT. It specifies CASSRTLGELFF.

J is TRBJ2-1 and V is TRBV11-3; TRBD1 aligns across 8 bases. CDR1 and CDR2 (germline): SGHNT, YENEEA. Losses at the gene ends were 4 bases for V and 5 bases for J; bases not matched to a gene: 4. This CDR3 spans 14 amino acids. CDR3 DNA: TGTGCCAGCAGCTGGCGGACAGGGCACAATGAGCAGTTCTTC. Protein: CASSWRTGHNEQFF.

V is TRBV12-3 or TRBV12-4 and J is TRBJ1-1; D is perhaps TRBD1 (5 bases). V lost 1 base and J lost 6, with 6 bases in between. The CDR3 runs 12 residues. The CDR3 protein is CASSLGRAEAFF. CDR3 sequence (DNA): TGTGCCAGCAGTTTAGGCAGGGCTGAAGCTTTCTTT.

This rearrangement joins TRBV27 to TRBJ2-7; D remains unclear. V lost 4 bases, J lost 0 bases, and 16 bases lay in between. CDR3 length: 16 amino acids. Germline V gene data show CDR1 as MNHEY and CDR2 as SMNVEV (reference sequence). Here the CDR3 DNA reads TGTGCCAGCAGTTCCCAAAGGCTAGGCTCCTCCTACGAGCAGTACTTC. This codes for CASSSQRLGSSYEQYF.

The CDR3 DNA is TGTGCCAGCAGCGGTTCCAATCAGCCCCAGCATTTT. Its translation: CASSGSNQPQHF. The rearrangement links TRBV2 to TRBJ1-5; D is unclear. Trimming stripped 6 bases from V and 3 bases from J, with 6 bases between. The CDR3 has 12 residues. Germline loops: CDR1 SNHLY, CDR2 FYNNEI.

To note about this clone: This same CDR3 is encoded by further DNA sequences in the sample. This sequence joins TRBV5-6 and TRBJ2-7, with TRBD1 as a possible D gene (5 bases). This CDR3 region has 13 residues. Trimming removed 0 bases from V and 4 bases from J, with 8 bases in between. Germline CDR1 SGHDT, CDR2 YYEEEE. In nucleotides, the CDR3 is TGTGCCAGCAGCTTGGGCAGGGCGTACGAGCAGTACTTC. Translating gives CASSLGRAYEQYF.

This clone was seen a handful of times. The J gene is TRBJ2-2, the V gene TRBV5-5; 9 bases are shared with TRBD1. The germline V gene encodes CDR1 SGHKS and CDR2 YYEKEE (reference sequence). The CDR3 consists of 15 residues. J was trimmed by 3 bases and V by 2 bases; bases with no gene match: 2. CDR3 in amino acids: CASSLQGADTGELFF. CDR3 DNA sequence: TGTGCCAGCAGCTTACAGGGGGCCGACACCGGGGAGCTGTTTTTT.

The gene calls are TRBV4-1 and TRBJ2-7; D perhaps matches TRBD1 (6 bases). The CDR3 runs to 13 residues. Germline CDR1 and CDR2: MGHRA and YSYEKL. Trimming pared 4 bases from V and 7 bases from J, leaving 14 bases between. CDR3 nucleotide sequence: TGCGCCAGCAGCCCTGGGACACATTGGGAGCAGTACTTC. The encoded protein is CASSPGTHWEQYF.

The CDR3 region has the DNA TGTGCCAGCAGCCTACCCGACGACAGGCCCTATGGCTACACCTTC. As protein: CASSLPDDRPYGYTF. This chain uses TRBV7-9 with TRBJ1-2; tentatively, D is TRBD1 (6 bases). The CDR3 length is 15 residues. Trimming took 5 bases from V and 4 from J, leaving 17 bases between them. Per germline, CDR1 SEHNR and CDR2 FQNEAQ (reference sequence).

This clone was seen a handful of times. The chain has TRBV7-8 and TRBJ2-7, with D possibly TRBD2 on 5 matching bases. This CDR3 is 14 amino acids long. Germline values: CDR1 SGHVS, CDR2 FQNEAQ. V dropped 5 bases and J dropped 6 bases, with 17 bases sitting between them. CDR3 DNA: TGTGCCAGCAGCCCACACGGACTGGAACTCGAGCAGTACTTC. Translated, it gives CASSPHGLELEQYF.

The chain employs TRBV7-2 and TRBJ2-2, with D possibly TRBD2 on 5 matching bases. Germline V CDR1 and CDR2: SGHTA, FQGNSA. Trimming stripped 2 bases from V and 6 bases from J, with 13 bases between. CDR3 size: 15 residues. CDR3 nucleotides: TGTGCCAGCAGCTTATCATCTAGCCTTCCCGGGGAGCTGTTTTTT. Translating gives CASSLSSSLPGELFF.

The J gene is TRBJ2-1, the V gene TRBV7-8; a weak D match, TRBD2 (6 bases). This CDR3 has 16 residues. V dropped 0 bases and J dropped 8 bases, with 17 bases sitting between them. Germline loops: CDR1 SGHVS, CDR2 FQNEAQ. In nucleotides, the CDR3 is TGTGCCAGCAGCTTAGCGGAGGGGAGCGCCCGGGATGAGCAGTTCTTC. Translating gives CASSLAEGSARDEQFF.

The chain joins TRBV4-1 to TRBJ1-2, with D tentatively TRBD1 (6 bases). Germline lookup yields CDR1 MGHRA and CDR2 YSYEKL. The CDR3 is made up of 14 amino acids. V lost 0 bases and J lost 5, with 10 bases in between. The CDR3, as DNA: TGCGCCAGCAGCCAAGAGTCAGGACAGTATGGCTACACCTTC. This encodes CASSQESGQYGYTF.

This chain connects TRBV28 to TRBJ2-3; 9 nucleotides align to TRBD1. The V segment lost 6 bases and the J segment 1 base; nucleotides outside the gene matches: 5. The CDR3 has 15 residues. Germline CDR1 reads MDHEN; CDR2 reads SYDVKM. CDR3 DNA sequence: TGTGCCAGCAGGACGGACAGGGGTCGCACAGATACGCAGTATTTT. This sequence encodes CASRTDRGRTDTQYF.

The rearrangement joins TRBV4-2 to TRBJ2-1; TRBD2 matches 7 bases. CDR3 length equals 17 residues. Germline V gene lookup returns CDR1 LGHNA and CDR2 YNFKEQ. J gave up 7 bases and V 1 base, and 13 bases lay outside the gene matches. The CDR3 spells CASSQATSAQTWNEQFF. Here the CDR3 DNA reads TGTGCCAGCAGCCAAGCCACTAGCGCCCAAACCTGGAATGAGCAGTTCTTC.

CDR3 in DNA: TGCGCCAGCAGCTTGGAGGGACAGGGGGGGCATCAGCCCCAGCATTTT. As protein: CASSLEGQGGHQPQHF. This chain links TRBV5-1 with TRBJ1-5; 11 bases agree with TRBD1. Trimming cost V 0 bases and J 5 bases; bases outside gene matches: 4. CDR1 is SGHRS, CDR2 YFSETQ, per germline. The CDR3 length is 16 residues.

The CDR3, as DNA: TGTGCCAGCAGCTTCGGACTAGCGCCAGATACGCAGTATTTT. Translation: CASSFGLAPDTQYF. V gene TRBV7-3 combines with J gene TRBJ2-3; 9 positions match TRBD2. Germline assignment: CDR1 SGHTA and CDR2 FQGTGA. This CDR3 region has 14 residues. J gave up 4 bases and V 3 bases, and 2 bases lay outside the gene matches.

This clone has only one observation. The chain uses TRBV24-1 and TRBJ2-7; D call uncertain. Per germline, CDR1 KGHDR and CDR2 SFDVKD. This CDR3 region has 15 residues. V was shortened by 1 base and J by 3 bases, with 12 bases between the two germline ends. CDR3 sequence (DNA): TGTGCCACCAGTGATTTAGGCAGGAACGGCTACGAGCAGTACTTC. This encodes CATSDLGRNGYEQYF.

The genes are TRBV7-9 and TRBJ2-1; 8 positions agree with TRBD2. Germline CDR1 is SEHNR and CDR2 is FQNEAQ (reference sequence). Losses at the gene ends were 5 bases for V and 4 bases for J; bases not matched to a gene: 10. The CDR3 runs 16 residues. The DNA of the CDR3 is TGTGCCAGCAGCCCCATTCGCGGGGGGCATTACAATGAGCAGTTCTTC. Protein product: CASSPIRGGHYNEQFF.

Comment on this clone: The identical CDR3 is also encoded by other nucleotide sequences in the sample. This sequence joins TRBV5-1 and TRBJ2-3; D is ambiguous. The CDR3 loop spans 14 amino acids. In germline, CDR1 is SGHRS, CDR2 YFSETQ. V shed 2 bases and J shed 2 bases, with 9 bases lying between them. Here the CDR3 DNA reads TGCGCCAGCAGCTTTGGCCAGGACACAGATACGCAGTATTTT. Its protein is CASSFGQDTDTQYF.